Included here is one TCR beta chain sequence, with context. As yet, its antigen is unknown. The sample comes from a study of T cell responses to AZD1222 COVID-19 vaccine. At the level of the study: Second doses that came at about 4 or about 12 weeks were put together. Study-level points and caveats: Repertoire sampling occurred only after the peak T cell response. The donors showed a predominance of white British ancestry and of females, with possible underestimation of clonal diversity. The number of AZD1222 recipients seropositive at baseline was only six.

Some clones are missing from TCRdb's copy, which holds only in-frame ones; the method was immunoSEQ multiplex PCR. Among just over 60,000 clones listed, 65% to 80% were seen once. The germline CDR1 and CDR2 sequences are SNHLY and FYNNEI. This CDR3 has 13 amino acids. The germline V and J ends were trimmed by 1 base and 3 bases, with 6 bases remaining between them. The clonotype comes from an adult in good health. V and J are TRBV2 and TRBJ1-1; tentatively, D is TRBD1 (5 bases). The material was peripheral blood, obtained on day 0 of AZD1222 vaccination. The CDR3 sequence is CASSEVGDTEAFF. CDR3 nucleotides: TGTGCCAGCAGTGAAGTGGGGGACACTGAAGCTTTCTTT.